One and the same sample provided the 15 T cell receptor beta chains below, sequenced in a study of T cells in Graves' hyperthyroidism and ophthalmopathy (dated by TCRdb to between 2018 and 2021). Library generation was performed with multiplex PCR. TCRdb names Illumina HiSeq 2000 as the instrument used. The TCR beta CDR3 regions were amplified from the RNA transcripts. For the first round of RT-PCR on the TCR CDR3, the HTBI primer set was used together with the Qiagen OneStep RT-PCR kit. Starting from the raw public reads, TCRdb applied fastp trimming at Q25, assembled clones with MiXCR and retained in-frame beta chains. For every CDR3 protein sequence, its rows merge into one entry that carries the most common genes and DNA. The sample table records over 500,000 distinct CDR3 sequences; around 43% of these occur just once. About two fifths of the sample goes to the ten largest clones. Material: peripheral blood or thyroid tissue (not recorded which). All receptors come from an adult woman with Graves' disease, either hyperthyroidism or ophthalmopathy (not recorded which).

V gene TRBV20-1 combines with J gene TRBJ1-3; D gene unclear. The germline V and J ends were trimmed by 2 bases and 0 bases, with 5 bases remaining between them. This CDR3 contains 13 residues. Germline-derived CDR1 and CDR2 are DFQATT and SNEGSKA (reference sequence). CDR3 sequence (DNA): TGCAGTGCTAGACCGGCCTCTGGAAACACCATATATTTT. Amino acids: CSARPASGNTIYF.

A few counts support this clonotype. The chain recombines TRBV29-1 with TRBJ1-2; no clear D gene. The CDR3 covers 12 residues. Germline V gene sequence: CDR1 SQVTM, CDR2 ANQGSEA. Trimming left V 0 bases short and J 9 bases short, with 11 bases between. The CDR3 DNA sequence: TGCAGCGTTGAAGATGGGCCGCTTAGCTACACCTTC. Translated, it gives CSVEDGPLSYTF.

Comment on this clonotype: Being one base from a much bigger clone, this may be a read error. This sequence joins TRBV7-6 and TRBJ1-5; no definite D call. Germline V gene lookup returns CDR1 SGHVS and CDR2 FNYEAQ. Trimming left V 1 base short and J 9 bases short, with 10 bases between. This CDR3 has 13 residues. CDR3 DNA: TGTGCCAGCAGCTTAGATGACGCCCTGCCCCAGCATTTT. This translates into CASSLDDALPQHF. The whole variable domain, remainder taken from reference TRBV7-6 and TRBJ1-5, is GAGVSQSPRYKVTKRGQDVALRCDPISGHVSLYWYRQALGQGPEFLTYFNYEAQQDKSGLPNDRFSAERPEGSISTLTIQRTEQRDSAMYRCASSLDDALPQHFGDGTRLSIL.

V usage is TRBV29-1 and J usage is TRBJ1-3; TRBD1 might be the D (5 bases). The CDR3 sequence is 15 residues long. Germline lookup yields CDR1 SQVTM and CDR2 ANQGSEA. V was trimmed by 3 bases and J by 4 bases, leaving 16 bases between them. The chain's CDR3 is CSVDGGSSSGNTIYF. CDR3 nucleotide sequence: TGCAGCGTTGATGGGGGGTCGTCCTCAGGAAACACCATATATTTT.

In its sample, this clonotype was seen many times. The V and J genes are TRBV29-1 and TRBJ2-7; 9 nucleotides align to TRBD1. Losses at the gene ends were 2 bases for V and 1 base for J; bases not matched to a gene: 3. Germline lookup yields CDR1 SQVTM and CDR2 ANQGSEA. The CDR3 loop spans 14 amino acids. CDR3 nucleotide sequence: TGCAGCGTTGAACAACAGGGGGCGTCCTACGAGCAGTACTTC. Protein product: CSVEQQGASYEQYF.

This clonotype has ten or more counts. The junction does not match germline at one end; this may be a read error. J is TRBJ2-7 and V is TRBV7-9, with 7 positions matching TRBD2. The CDR3 has 15 amino acids. CDR1 SEHNR and CDR2 FQNEAQ come from the germline V gene (reference sequence). CDR3 loop: CASSLAGGSSYEQYF. CDR3 nucleotides: TGCGCCAGCAGCTTGGCCGGCGGGAGCTCCTACGAGCAGTACTTC. Full variable domain (missing parts from reference TRBV7-9 and TRBJ2-7): DTGVSQNPRHKITKRGQNVTFRCDPISEHNRLYWYRQTLGQGPEFLTYFQNEAQLEKSRLLSDRFSAERPKGSFSTLEIQRTEQGDSAMYLCASSLAGGSSYEQYFGPGTRLTVT.

This clonotype was counted once. This chain links TRBV20-1 with TRBJ1-6, with D possibly TRBD1 on 5 matching bases. Trimming removed 7 bases at V and 7 bases at J, with 23 bases between. This CDR3 is 16 amino acids long. Per the germline V gene, CDR1 is DFQATT and CDR2 is SNEGSKA (reference sequence). In DNA, the CDR3 is TGCAGTGTCCTCTCCGGGGGTCGGTTCGTCAATTCACCCCTCCACTTT. Protein product: CSVLSGGRFVNSPLHF.

This clonotype was seen only a few times. This rearrangement joins TRBV15 to TRBJ1-2, with D uncertain. Germline CDR1 reads LNHNV; CDR2 reads YYDKDF (reference sequence). The CDR3 loop spans 13 amino acids. With 3 bases removed from V and 4 bases from J, the gap between germline ends came to 9 bases. The CDR3 region is CATSRSDGYGYTF. The DNA for the CDR3 is TGTGCCACCAGCAGGTCGGACGGCTATGGCTACACCTTC.

The genes are TRBV29-1 and TRBJ2-7; 8 nucleotides line up with TRBD1. The length of the CDR3 is 13 residues. Germline trimming cut 8 bases from V and 5 bases from J; bases unmatched to any gene: 11. Germline CDR1 reads SQVTM; CDR2 reads ANQGSEA. The CDR3 loop reads CSIGGGQGNEQYF. DNA of the CDR3: TGCAGCATTGGGGGAGGACAGGGTAACGAGCAGTACTTC.

This clonotype was seen ten or more times. The rearrangement uses TRBV7-8 and TRBJ2-7, with D possibly being TRBD2 (5 bases). V lost 5 bases and J lost 1, with 12 bases in between. The CDR3 is 14 residues long. Germline V gene lookup returns CDR1 SGHVS and CDR2 FQNEAQ. The CDR3 nucleotides read TGTGCCAGCAGCCCGTGGACTGCATCCTACGAGCAGTACTTC. The encoded protein is CASSPWTASYEQYF.

The chain couples TRBV20-1 to TRBJ1-5; a possible D gene is TRBD1 (5 bases). The CDR3 runs to 13 residues. The germline V and J ends were trimmed by 5 bases and 2 bases, with 10 bases remaining between them. CDR1 and CDR2 (germline): DFQATT, SNEGSKA (reference sequence). The CDR3 region is CSAGGGRNQPQHF. DNA for the CDR3: TGCAGTGCTGGGGGTGGGCGCAATCAGCCCCAGCATTTT.

Details on this clonotype: At one boundary the junction diverges from the germline segment, which might be a read error. CDR3 loop: CASSQMGLSGVGETQYF. The CDR3 nucleotides are TGCGCCAGCAGCCAGATGGGACTGAGCGGGGTTGGGGAGACCCAGTACTTC. The chain joins TRBV7-9 to TRBJ2-5; 7 bases agree with TRBD2. The V gene's germline CDR1 is SEHNR and CDR2 FQNEAQ (reference sequence). The CDR3 contains 17 residues.

This clonotype was seen many times. The chain couples TRBV12-3 or TRBV12-4 to TRBJ1-4; perhaps TRBD1 as D (5 bases). This CDR3 is 14 amino acids long. Trimming shortened V by 5 bases and J by 4 bases, and 11 bases separated the two germline ends. The CDR3 region is CASSADRFNEKLFF. As DNA, the CDR3 is TGTGCCAGCAGTGCCGACAGATTTAATGAAAAACTGTTTTTT.

V is TRBV19 and J is TRBJ2-7, with D tentatively TRBD1 or TRBD2 (5 bases each). Germline lookup yields CDR1 LNHDA and CDR2 SQIVND (reference sequence). Trimming removed 3 bases at V and 2 bases at J, with 11 bases between. The CDR3 covers 14 residues. CDR3 coding DNA: TGTGCCAGTAGTATGGGGGACGGTGCCTACGAGCAGTACTTC. Translation: CASSMGDGAYEQYF.

This clonotype was found many times. The chain combines TRBV5-1 with TRBJ2-5; D possibly corresponds to TRBD2 (5 bases). The CDR3 consists of 14 residues. Per germline, CDR1 SGHRS and CDR2 YFSETQ. V lost 4 bases, J lost 0 bases, and 10 bases lay in between. The CDR3 coding sequence is TGCGCCAGCAGCCCCCACGGGAACCAAGAGACCCAGTACTTC. Translating gives CASSPHGNQETQYF.